The subject of this entry is one T cell receptor (beta chain). Sequencing was performed with immunoSEQ multiplex PCR; in TCRdb, only in-frame clones are kept and a portion is missing. The sample carries roughly 400,000 clones, about 88% recorded once. This record comes from a study of blood T cell repertoires in COVID-19. Cohort assignment relied on participant-reported clinical history. The origin of this receptor is a young woman who had been exposed to COVID-19. The specimen sequenced was PBMCs or T cells enriched from blood (not recorded which).

CDR3 sequence reads: CASSHIQGVISTDTQYF. The CDR3 bases are TGTGCCAGCAGCCACATCCAGGGGGTGATCAGCACAGATACGCAGTATTTT. V and J are TRBV7-6 and TRBJ2-3; TRBD1 matches 7 bases. The CDR3 consists of 17 residues. Trimming removed 5 bases from V and 0 bases from J; junction bases left unmatched: 11. Germline V CDR1 and CDR2: SGHVS, FNYEAQ.